This T cell receptor beta chain emerged from a study of T cells in Graves' hyperthyroidism and ophthalmopathy. Study observations and caveats: Ophthalmopathy and stable hyperthyroidism were separated by a 13 V-J model.

This clonotype was counted ten times or more. Its antigen is still unknown. TCR beta CDR3 region amplification was performed from RNA transcripts. TCR CDR3 regions were first amplified by RT-PCR with HTBI primers. One entry per CDR3 protein results from TCRdb running MiXCR on the multiplex PCR reads. This table holds fewer than 450,000 distinct CDR3 sequences, around 18% found once. The CDR3 length is 15 residues. With 6 bases clipped from V and 4 bases from J, the junction kept 11 bases outside the gene matches. Sequenced material: blood. This sequence was found in a young man with Graves' ophthalmopathy. V gene TRBV12-3 or TRBV12-4 combines with J gene TRBJ1-1; 7 positions agree with TRBD1. The CDR3 reads CASSPFRGTATEAFF. The CDR3 DNA reads TGTGCCAGCAGCCCCTTTCGGGGGACAGCCACTGAAGCTTTCTTT.